This passage covers 32 T cell receptor beta chains from one sample sequenced in a study of shared clonotypes between healthy human individuals. The protocol was immunoSEQ multiplex PCR, while the TCRdb copy is restricted to in-frame clones and leaves out a portion. The repertoire includes 640,000 or so clones, 60% to 80% of them detected once, and 1.8% sits in the top ten. The sequenced material came from memory CD4+ T cells sorted from blood. Subset in this sample: CD45RA-negative fraction. The receptors originated from a woman aged 25 to 45 in good health.

This rearrangement joins TRBV2 to TRBJ2-7, with unresolved D. The CDR3 runs to 11 residues. V lost 7 bases to trimming and J lost 4 bases, with 8 bases between them. CDR1 is SNHLY and CDR2 is FYNNEI in the germline V gene. The CDR3 region has the DNA TGTGCCAGCACCGCGTCTTACGAGCAGTACTTC. Amino acids: CASTASYEQYF.

The genes are TRBV7-2 and TRBJ2-7; 9 bases fit TRBD2. CDR1 SGHTA and CDR2 FQGNSA come from the germline V gene. The V gene end was trimmed by 4 bases and the J gene end by 0 bases; junction bases not matched to a gene: 7. CDR3 length equals 16 residues. The CDR3: CASSSRSAGGSYEQYF. In DNA form, the CDR3 reads TGTGCCAGCAGCTCCCGATCAGCGGGAGGCTCCTACGAGCAGTACTTC.

This clone was found a few times. The chain carries TRBV19 and TRBJ2-2; a weak D match, TRBD2 (5 bases). CDR3 length equals 15 residues. The V and J ends lost 0 bases and 7 bases respectively, with 12 bases between them. The germline V gene encodes CDR1 LNHDA and CDR2 SQIVND (reference sequence). The CDR3 DNA reads TGTGCCAGTAGTATAGAAGGCCTAGCTGGCGGGGAGCTGTTTTTT. It codes for CASSIEGLAGGELFF.

This rearrangement joins TRBV18 to TRBJ1-1; 9 positions match TRBD1. The ends lost 2 bases at V and 4 bases at J; junction bases unmatched: 2. The V gene's germline CDR1 is KGHSH and CDR2 LQKENI. The CDR3 contains 14 residues. The DNA for the CDR3 is TGTGCCAGCTCACCAAGGGACAGGGCCACTGAAGCTTTCTTT. Its protein product is CASSPRDRATEAFF.

This clone has a count of ten or more. The CDR3 region is CASSSGTGGFGELFF. In nucleotides, the CDR3 is TGTGCCAGCAGCTCCGGGACAGGGGGCTTCGGGGAGCTGTTTTTT. The J gene is TRBJ2-2, the V gene TRBV28; the match to TRBD1 covers 12 bases. The CDR3 covers 15 residues. Per the germline V gene, CDR1 is MDHEN and CDR2 is SYDVKM. V shed 6 bases and J 7 bases; nucleotides not matched to a gene: 6.

The gene calls are TRBV10-3 and TRBJ2-2; 9 bases agree with TRBD2. Trimming took 8 bases from V and 6 from J; bases not matched to a gene: 7. CDR1 is ENHRY and CDR2 is SYGVKD in the germline V gene. The CDR3 is 14 amino acids. The CDR3 nucleotides are TGTGCCATCGCCGGACTAGCGTCGGCCGGGGAGCTGTTTTTT. It translates to CAIAGLASAGELFF.

Only a few counts were recorded for this clone. The rearrangement links TRBV28 to TRBJ2-2, with D perhaps matching TRBD1 (6 bases). The germline V and J ends were trimmed by 6 bases and 4 bases, with 9 bases remaining between them. The CDR3 length is 13 residues. Germline V gives CDR1 MDHEN, CDR2 SYDVKM. CDR3 nucleotide sequence: TGTGCCAGCAGAACAGGGACCACCGGGGAGCTGTTTTTT. Amino acid sequence: CASRTGTTGELFF. Full variable domain (missing parts from reference TRBV28 and TRBJ2-2): DVKVTQSSRYLVKRTGEKVFLECVQDMDHENMFWYRQDPGLGLRLIYFSYDVKMKEKGDIPEGYSVSREKKERFSLILESASTNQTSMYLCASRTGTTGELFFGEGSRLTVL.

In its sample, this clone was seen a few times. The chain combines TRBV7-9 with TRBJ2-2; a possible D gene is TRBD2 (6 bases). V lost 4 bases, J lost 0 bases, and 12 bases lay in between. CDR1 and CDR2 from the germline V gene are SEHNR and FQNEAQ (reference sequence). The CDR3 contains 16 residues. CDR3 sequence: CASSSVGLSNTGELFF. CDR3 DNA: TGTGCCAGCAGCTCGGTGGGACTCTCGAACACCGGGGAGCTGTTTTTT.

This rearrangement joins TRBV4-1 to TRBJ1-1; a possible D gene is TRBD1 (5 bases). V was trimmed by 5 bases and J by 4 bases, leaving 11 bases between them. The CDR3 sequence is 13 residues long. From germline, CDR1 is MGHRA and CDR2 YSYEKL. The CDR3 region is CASSSWGGTEAFF. CDR3 coding DNA: TGCGCCAGCAGCAGCTGGGGGGGCACTGAAGCTTTCTTT.

Only a few counts were recorded for this clone. The chain employs TRBV7-8 and TRBJ1-1; D is ambiguous. Trimming removed 6 bases at V and 0 bases at J, with 11 bases between. Germline CDR1 reads SGHVS; CDR2 reads FQNEAQ. The CDR3 spans 14 residues. The CDR3 DNA follows: TGTGCCAGCAGTTACCAGTCACTGAACACTGAAGCTTTCTTT. Translated: CASSYQSLNTEAFF.

In DNA form, the CDR3 reads TGTGCCAGCAGTTTCAGTAGCGGGAGGGATGAGCAGTTCTTC. Amino acid sequence: CASSFSSGRDEQFF. The chain joins TRBV28 to TRBJ2-1; 11 nucleotides agree with TRBD2. V was clipped by 3 bases and J by 8 bases; unmatched bases: 3. This CDR3 has 14 residues. Germline CDR1 and CDR2: MDHEN and SYDVKM.

This clone was seen more than once but under ten times. Other DNA sequences within the sample encode an identical CDR3. This chain links TRBV28 with TRBJ1-5; possible D gene TRBD1, 5 bases. The CDR3 covers 14 residues. V was clipped by 3 bases and J by 1 base, with 7 bases between them. Germline V gene sequence: CDR1 MDHEN, CDR2 SYDVKM. The CDR3 here is CASSLGGSNQPQHF. CDR3 nucleotide sequence: TGTGCCAGCAGTTTGGGGGGGAGCAATCAGCCCCAGCATTTT.

J is TRBJ2-2 and V is TRBV7-9; 10 bases are a match to TRBD1. V gave up 5 bases and J gave up 4 bases; unmatched junction bases: 4. CDR1 is SEHNR, CDR2 FQNEAQ, per germline (reference sequence). The CDR3 has 15 amino acids. Here the CDR3 reads CASSQGQGGTGELFF. CDR3 DNA sequence: TGTGCCAGCAGCCAAGGACAGGGGGGCACCGGGGAGCTGTTTTTT.

This chain's CDR3 is CASSTRSRAANTIYF. CDR3 DNA sequence: TGTGCCAGCAGCACGAGGTCCCGGGCAGCAAACACCATATATTTT. The rearrangement joins TRBV5-6 to TRBJ1-3; D gene ambiguous. Trimming removed 4 bases at V and 6 bases at J, with 17 bases between. The length of the CDR3 is 15 residues. Per the germline V gene, CDR1 is SGHDT and CDR2 is YYEEEE.

This chain uses TRBV10-3 with TRBJ2-1, with TRBD1 matching 8 bases. The germline V gene has CDR1 ENHRY and CDR2 SYGVKD. The V segment lost 9 bases and the J segment 0 bases; nucleotides outside the gene matches: 7. CDR3 length equals 15 residues. This chain's CDR3 is CAIGTGIDSYNEQFF. Here the CDR3 DNA reads TGTGCCATTGGGACAGGTATCGACTCCTACAATGAGCAGTTCTTC.

Regarding this clone: Other DNA sequences in the sample encode the same CDR3. The CDR3 nucleotides read TGTGCCAGCAGTGGTACAGGGGGAAATCAGCCCCAGCATTTT. Translated, it gives CASSGTGGNQPQHF. V is TRBV2 and J is TRBJ1-5; TRBD1 matches 8 bases. Looked up from germline, CDR1 is SNHLY and CDR2 is FYNNEI. This CDR3 comprises 14 residues. V lost 4 bases to trimming and J lost 4 bases; unmatched junction nucleotides: 3.

V usage is TRBV7-6 and J usage is TRBJ2-5; 7 bases map to TRBD2. After removal of 0 bases from V and 1 base from J, the junction contained 8 bases not matched to a gene. This CDR3 has 17 amino acids. Germline loops: CDR1 SGHVS, CDR2 FNYEAQ. In DNA form, the CDR3 reads TGTGCCAGCAGCTTAGCGCAGGGATCTAGCGGCCAAGAGACCCAGTACTTC. Encoded protein: CASSLAQGSSGQETQYF.

This clone has more than one count but fewer than ten. The gene calls are TRBV29-1 and TRBJ2-3, with 7 bases lining up with TRBD2. The trim removed 3 bases at V and 1 base at J, leaving 7 bases unmatched. CDR1 and CDR2 from the germline V gene are SQVTM and ANQGSEA. This CDR3 contains 15 residues. The CDR3 sequence: CSVEGGSQGTDTQYF. The CDR3 DNA sequence: TGCAGCGTTGAGGGCGGGAGTCAGGGCACAGATACGCAGTATTTT.

The genes are TRBV5-1 and TRBJ1-2, with D maybe TRBD1 (5 bases). In germline, CDR1 is SGHRS, CDR2 YFSETQ. The CDR3 length is 16 residues. V was pared by 3 bases and J by 4 bases, with 19 bases between. The CDR3, as DNA: TGCGCCAGCAGCTCCCGGGACGGCGTCGTGAGCTATGGCTACACCTTC. It is translated as CASSSRDGVVSYGYTF. Based on the CDR3 plus reference TRBV5-1 and TRBJ1-2, the full variable domain is KAGVTQTPRYLIKTRGQQVTLSCSPISGHRSVSWYQQTPGQGLQFLFEYFSETQRNKGNFPGRFSGRQFSNSRSEMNVSTLELGDSALYLCASSSRDGVVSYGYTFGSGTRLTVV.

J is TRBJ2-1 and V is TRBV6-5; maybe TRBD2 (6 bases). CDR3 size: 15 residues. CDR1 and CDR2 from the germline V gene are MNHEY and SVGAGI. Trimming took off 2 bases at V and 8 bases at J, with 16 bases between the two ends. CDR3 sequence (DNA): TGTGCCAGCAGTTACCACGGGACTCTGGGGGATGAGCAGTTCTTC. Its protein is CASSYHGTLGDEQFF.

The rearrangement joins TRBV4-1 to TRBJ2-5, with 7 bases aligning to TRBD2. The V gene end was trimmed by 0 bases and the J gene end by 4 bases; junction bases not matched to a gene: 5. CDR3 size: 15 residues. Germline V CDR1 and CDR2: MGHRA, YSYEKL. The CDR3 sequence is CASSQDPRGRETQYF. The CDR3 region has the DNA TGCGCCAGCAGCCAAGATCCGCGGGGGAGAGAGACCCAGTACTTC.

The table lists this clone with a few counts. The chain is built from TRBV7-2 and TRBJ1-3; 8 nucleotides align to TRBD1. The V segment lost 4 bases and the J segment 4 bases; nucleotides outside the gene matches: 3. The CDR3 loop spans 14 amino acids. The germline V gene encodes CDR1 SGHTA and CDR2 FQGNSA. DNA of the CDR3: TGTGCCAGCAGCTACCGACAGGGGGGAAACACCATATATTTT. This gives the protein CASSYRQGGNTIYF.

This clone was observed a few times. This chain links TRBV5-4 with TRBJ1-2, with a possible D match to TRBD1 (5 bases). The CDR3 is 14 amino acids. The germline V gene encodes CDR1 SGHNT and CDR2 YYREEE (reference sequence). V shed 4 bases and J shed 2 bases, with 12 bases lying between them. The CDR3 reads CASSTGTANYGYTF. CDR3 nucleotides: TGTGCCAGCAGCACTGGGACGGCCAACTATGGCTACACCTTC.

This clone came up many times. This sequence joins TRBV29-1 and TRBJ1-5; TRBD1 might be the D (5 bases). The germline V and J ends were trimmed by 6 bases and 1 base, with 16 bases remaining between them. Per the germline V gene, CDR1 is SQVTM and CDR2 is ANQGSEA. The CDR3 totals 15 residues. The CDR3 is CSVIPGPGSNQPQHF. The CDR3 coding sequence is TGCAGCGTCATACCGGGACCTGGGAGCAATCAGCCCCAGCATTTT.

The chain couples TRBV27 to TRBJ1-2, with 9 nucleotides matching TRBD1. The germline CDR1 and CDR2 sequences are MNHEY and SMNVEV (reference sequence). The CDR3 sequence is 15 residues long. The V and J ends lost 0 bases and 4 bases, in that order; junction bases with no gene match: 3. The CDR3 nucleotides read TGTGCCAGCAGTTTATCAGGGACAGGGAGCTATGGCTACACCTTC. Amino acids: CASSLSGTGSYGYTF.

DNA for the CDR3: TGTGCCAGCAGTCGGATAGCGGGAGAAGCCGAGCAGTACTTC. Translated, it gives CASSRIAGEAEQYF. The chain recombines TRBV6-5 with TRBJ2-7, with 9 nucleotides matching TRBD2. This CDR3 spans 14 amino acids. Germline CDR1 MNHEY, CDR2 SVGAGI. The ends lost 5 bases at V and 6 bases at J; junction bases unmatched: 8.

As regards this clone: Within the sample, other DNA sequences also encode this same CDR3. The chain carries TRBV5-1 and TRBJ1-1; D ambiguous. CDR3 length: 13 residues. V dropped 2 bases and J dropped 5 bases, with 10 bases sitting between them. Per the germline V gene, CDR1 is SGHRS and CDR2 is YFSETQ. CDR3 coding DNA: TGCGCCAGCAGCTTTGAAGGGAATACTGAAGCTTTCTTT. Its translation: CASSFEGNTEAFF.

This chain connects TRBV28 to TRBJ2-5; D gene unclear. V was shortened by 3 bases and J by 2 bases, with 4 bases between the two germline ends. This CDR3 is built from 12 residues. Germline CDR1 reads MDHEN; CDR2 reads SYDVKM. The CDR3: CASSLWQETQYF. The DNA of the CDR3 is TGTGCCAGCAGTTTGTGGCAAGAGACCCAGTACTTC.

This chain uses TRBV7-2 with TRBJ1-1, with 7 nucleotides matching TRBD1. This CDR3 is built from 13 residues. Germline CDR1 is SGHTA and CDR2 is FQGNSA. V gave up 5 bases and J gave up 11 bases; unmatched junction bases: 11. The CDR3 coding sequence is TGTGCCAGCAGCCCCCAGGGGGGGATTGGGGCTTTCTTT. It specifies CASSPQGGIGAFF.

This chain connects TRBV19 to TRBJ1-1; tentative D call: TRBD1 (5 bases). Germline CDR1 and CDR2: LNHDA and SQIVND (reference sequence). V was trimmed by 1 base and J by 10 bases, leaving 16 bases between them. The CDR3 totals 14 residues. This CDR3 reads CASSIAWQGMAAFF. The CDR3 DNA follows: TGTGCCAGTAGTATAGCGTGGCAGGGAATGGCAGCTTTCTTT.

This clone turned up a few times. The same CDR3 can be traced to other DNA sequences in this sample. This sequence joins TRBV19 and TRBJ2-1, with 9 bases matching TRBD2. Germline V gene sequence: CDR1 LNHDA, CDR2 SQIVND (reference sequence). The junction had 0 bases not matched to a gene; V was cut back by 3 bases and J by 0 bases. The CDR3 extends over 15 amino acids. CDR3 region: CASSMTSGSYNEQFF. The CDR3 DNA is TGTGCCAGTAGTATGACTAGCGGCTCCTACAATGAGCAGTTCTTC.

This clone was counted at least ten times. CDR3: CASSIREGYEQYF. DNA for the CDR3: TGTGCCAGTAGTATCCGGGAGGGCTACGAGCAGTACTTC. The chain combines TRBV19 with TRBJ2-7, with 8 bases lining up with TRBD2. Germline assignment: CDR1 LNHDA and CDR2 SQIVND (reference sequence). Germline trimming cut 3 bases from V and 3 bases from J; bases unmatched to any gene: 1. The CDR3 sequence is 13 residues long.